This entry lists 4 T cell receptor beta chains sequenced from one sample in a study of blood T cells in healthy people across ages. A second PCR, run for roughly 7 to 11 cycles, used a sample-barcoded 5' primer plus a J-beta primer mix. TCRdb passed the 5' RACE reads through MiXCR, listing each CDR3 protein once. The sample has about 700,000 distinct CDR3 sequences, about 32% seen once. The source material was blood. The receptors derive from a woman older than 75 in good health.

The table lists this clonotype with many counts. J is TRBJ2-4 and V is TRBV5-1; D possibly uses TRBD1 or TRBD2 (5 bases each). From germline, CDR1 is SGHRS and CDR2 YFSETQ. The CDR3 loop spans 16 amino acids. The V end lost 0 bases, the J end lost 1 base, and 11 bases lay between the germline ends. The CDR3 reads CASSLGGDVAKNIQYF. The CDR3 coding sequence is TGCGCCAGCAGCTTGGGAGGGGATGTTGCCAAAAACATTCAGTACTTC.

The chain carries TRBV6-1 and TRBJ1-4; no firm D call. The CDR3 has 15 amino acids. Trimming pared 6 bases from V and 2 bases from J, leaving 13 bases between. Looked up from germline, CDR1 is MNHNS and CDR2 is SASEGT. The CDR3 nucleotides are TGTGCCAGCAGGACGACAAGCCGCACTAATGAAAAACTGTTTTTT. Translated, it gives CASRTTSRTNEKLFF.

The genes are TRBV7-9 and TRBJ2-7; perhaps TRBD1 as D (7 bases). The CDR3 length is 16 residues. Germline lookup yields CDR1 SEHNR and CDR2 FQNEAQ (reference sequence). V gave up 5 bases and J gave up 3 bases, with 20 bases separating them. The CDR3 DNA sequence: TGTGCCAGCAGCGGGGGGTGGGGACAGACTGTCTACGAGCAGTACTTC. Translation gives CASSGGWGQTVYEQYF.

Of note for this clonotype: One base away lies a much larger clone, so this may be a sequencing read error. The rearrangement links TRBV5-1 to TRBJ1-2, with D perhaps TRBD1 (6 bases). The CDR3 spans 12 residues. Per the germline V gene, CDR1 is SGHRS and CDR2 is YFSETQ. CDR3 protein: CASSSGQLGHTF. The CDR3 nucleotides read TGCGCCAGCAGCTCTGGACAGCTTGGCCACACCTTC.